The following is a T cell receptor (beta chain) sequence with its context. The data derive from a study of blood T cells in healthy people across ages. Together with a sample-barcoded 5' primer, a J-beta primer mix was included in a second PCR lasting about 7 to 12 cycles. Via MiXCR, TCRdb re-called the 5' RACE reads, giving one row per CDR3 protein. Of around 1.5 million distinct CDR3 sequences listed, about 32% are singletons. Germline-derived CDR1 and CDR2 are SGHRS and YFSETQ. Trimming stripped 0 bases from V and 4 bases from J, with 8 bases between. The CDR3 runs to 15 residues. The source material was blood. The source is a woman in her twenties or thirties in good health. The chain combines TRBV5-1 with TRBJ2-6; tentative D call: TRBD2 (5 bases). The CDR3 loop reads CASSLGGYGANVLTF. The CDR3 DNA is TGCGCCAGCAGCTTGGGAGGGTACGGGGCCAACGTCCTGACTTTC.